The next 23 T cell receptor beta chains were all read from a single sample in a study of blood T cell repertoires in COVID-19. The protocol was immunoSEQ multiplex PCR, while the TCRdb copy is restricted to in-frame clones and leaves out a portion. This sample carries around 80,000 clones, around 83% of them seen once, and the ten largest clones take under 35%. The specimen sequenced was peripheral blood. The receptors derive from a human donor in a cohort sampled during active COVID-19.

The rearrangement uses TRBV6-6 and TRBJ1-5; D may be TRBD1 (5 bases). V lost 6 bases, J lost 8 bases, and 11 bases lay in between. The CDR3 runs 12 residues. CDR1 and CDR2 (germline): MNHNY, SVGAGI (reference sequence). The CDR3, as DNA: TGTGCCAGCAGGGCACCCAGGGAGCCCCAGCATTTT. Translated: CASRAPREPQHF.

CDR3 sequence (DNA): TGTGCCAGCAGTGAAACTCCAGGGCCTGGAAACACCATATATTTT. It codes for CASSETPGPGNTIYF. The chain has TRBV6-1 and TRBJ1-3; weak D call: TRBD1 (5 bases). Germline V CDR1 and CDR2: MNHNS, SASEGT. This CDR3 region has 15 residues. The V end was cut by 2 bases, the J end by 2 bases, with 10 bases between.

V and J are TRBV14 and TRBJ2-7; D is ambiguous. CDR1 is SGHDN and CDR2 is FVKESK in the germline V gene. CDR3 length: 12 amino acids. The V gene lost 0 bases and the J gene lost 6 bases, with 6 bases spanning the gap. CDR3 bases: TGTGCCAGCAGCCAAGAATTCTCCGAGCAGTACTTC. Its protein is CASSQEFSEQYF.

This chain's CDR3 is CASSPQVGAGHTEAFF. CDR3 bases: TGTGCCAGCAGCCCCCAAGTGGGGGCCGGCCACACTGAAGCTTTCTTT. This rearrangement joins TRBV3-1 (or the pseudogene TRBV3-2) to TRBJ1-1, with D perhaps TRBD1 (6 bases). Germline CDR1 reads LGHDT; CDR2 reads YNNKEL (reference sequence). V was pared by 4 bases and J by 3 bases, with 18 bases between. The CDR3 is 16 amino acids.

The chain uses TRBV5-1 and TRBJ1-3, with D unresolved. The ends were cut back, 0 bases at V and 0 bases at J, with 10 bases in the middle. Germline CDR1 and CDR2: SGHRS and YFSETQ. The CDR3 is 16 residues long. This CDR3 reads CASSLGGIGSGNTIYF. Written as DNA, the CDR3 is TGCGCCAGCAGCTTGGGAGGCATTGGCTCTGGAAACACCATATATTTT.

This chain joins TRBV18 and TRBJ1-1; 7 bases are shared with TRBD1. Unmatched junction bases numbered 9, after V lost 3 bases and J lost 5 bases. Per the germline V gene, CDR1 is KGHSH and CDR2 is LQKENI. The CDR3 contains 15 residues. The CDR3 bases are TGTGCCAGCTCACCGATCCAGGGGGTGTTTACTGAAGCTTTCTTT. Its protein product is CASSPIQGVFTEAFF.

As concerns this clone: This may be a read error: a much more frequent sequence differs by one nucleotide. This CDR3 is also generated by other DNA sequences in the sample. The J gene is TRBJ1-1, the V gene TRBV6-6; 10 nucleotides line up with TRBD1. The CDR3 spans 14 residues. CDR1 MNHNY and CDR2 SVGAGI come from the germline V gene (reference sequence). CDR3 sequence (DNA): TGTGCCAGCATCCGACAGGGGGCGAGGGCTGAAGCCTTCTTT. It is translated as CASIRQGARAEAFF.

This chain uses TRBV21-1 with TRBJ1-6; TRBD1 reflects the table's D call only, with no check against the DNA. TRBV21-1 is an annotated pseudogene. CDR3 length: 18 amino acids. CDR3 in amino acids: CASSRKRVNRGKNSPLHF. The CDR3 coding sequence is TGTGCCAGCAGCCGCAAAAGGGTAAACAGGGGGAAGAATTCACCCCTCCACTTT.

On this clone itself: This specimen includes other DNA sequences encoding the same CDR3. The chain combines TRBV7-9 with TRBJ1-1; 7 bases align to TRBD1. Germline loops: CDR1 SEHNR, CDR2 FQNEAQ (reference sequence). With V trimmed by 5 bases and J by 5 bases, 2 bases remained unmatched. The CDR3 loop spans 12 amino acids. The CDR3 nucleotides read TGTGCCAGCAGCCCCAGGGGGACTGAAGCTTTCTTT. Amino acids: CASSPRGTEAFF.

CDR3 protein: CASSLAGGNEQFF. The CDR3 DNA sequence: TGTGCCAGCAGCTTGGCAGGGGGCAATGAGCAGTTCTTC. The rearrangement uses TRBV5-4 and TRBJ2-1, with TRBD1 identical over 7 bases. Germline V gene lookup returns CDR1 SGHNT and CDR2 YYREEE (reference sequence). The CDR3 totals 13 residues. J lost 6 bases, V lost 0 bases, and 0 bases had no gene match.

The rearrangement links TRBV9 to TRBJ2-1, with TRBD2 matching 7 bases. The V gene end was trimmed by 0 bases and the J gene end by 10 bases; junction bases not matched to a gene: 4. The CDR3 has 13 amino acids. In germline, CDR1 is SGDLS, CDR2 YYNGEE. CDR3 loop: CASSVGGGLEQFF. The CDR3 nucleotides are TGTGCCAGCAGCGTAGGCGGGGGTTTAGAGCAGTTCTTC.

The chain combines TRBV6-4 with TRBJ2-7; the D gene is possibly TRBD2 (7 bases). V was shortened by 5 bases and J by 5 bases, with 13 bases between the two germline ends. The CDR3 contains 13 residues. CDR1 and CDR2 from the germline V gene are MRHNA and SNTAGT. This CDR3 is CASSSREGDEQYF. The CDR3 DNA sequence: TGTGCCAGCAGTAGCAGGGAGGGGGACGAGCAGTACTTC.

This clone was picked up one time. This sequence joins TRBV5-4 and TRBJ1-4; tentative D call: TRBD1 (5 bases). V lost 3 bases and J lost 4, with 7 bases in between. This CDR3 contains 13 residues. The germline CDR1 and CDR2 sequences are SGHNT and YYREEE (reference sequence). The CDR3 nucleotides read TGTGCCAGCAGCTGGAGGGGTAATGAAAAACTGTTTTTT. Residues: CASSWRGNEKLFF.

The V and J genes are TRBV24-1 and TRBJ2-1, with TRBD1 as a possible D gene (5 bases). Germline-derived CDR1 and CDR2 are KGHDR and SFDVKD. This CDR3 has 13 amino acids. The germline V and J ends were trimmed by 7 bases and 3 bases, with 9 bases remaining between them. The CDR3 sequence is CATRGTGYNEQFF. Here the CDR3 DNA reads TGTGCCACCAGGGGAACAGGCTACAATGAGCAGTTCTTC.

This clone was counted only a few times. The sample carries other DNA sequences with the same CDR3. V and J are TRBV5-5 and TRBJ1-1; no clear D gene. Germline V CDR1 and CDR2: SGHKS, YYEKEE (reference sequence). The CDR3 runs 15 residues. V dropped 0 bases and J dropped 1 base, with 10 bases sitting between them. CDR3 DNA sequence: TGTGCCAGCAGCTTGGCCCCAGGCCGGAACACTGAAGCTTTCTTT. This translates into CASSLAPGRNTEAFF. Combining the CDR3 with reference TRBV5-5 and TRBJ1-1 gives the whole variable domain DAGVTQSPTHLIKTRGQQVTLRCSPISGHKSVSWYQQVLGQGPQFIFQYYEKEERGRGNFPDRFSARQFPNYSSELNVNALLLGDSALYLCASSLAPGRNTEAFFGQGTRLTVV.

This clone was observed once. The rearrangement links TRBV5-4 to TRBJ1-1; 7 positions agree with TRBD1. J gave up 8 bases and V 5 bases, and 6 bases lay outside the gene matches. This CDR3 has 12 amino acids. The germline V gene encodes CDR1 SGHNT and CDR2 YYREEE (reference sequence). In DNA form, the CDR3 reads TGTGCCAGCAGTTGGGACAGTGCCGAAGCTTTCTTT. This encodes CASSWDSAEAFF.

The chain joins TRBV5-1 to TRBJ1-6; D perhaps matches TRBD1 (6 bases). The germline gives CDR1 SGHRS, CDR2 YFSETQ. The CDR3 is 13 amino acids. V lost 5 bases to trimming and J lost 10 bases, with 13 bases between them. CDR3 in amino acids: CASRRQEESPLHF. As DNA, the CDR3 is TGCGCCAGCAGGAGACAGGAAGAGTCACCCCTCCACTTT.

The chain recombines TRBV6-6 with TRBJ2-3; 8 bases align to TRBD2. V shed 3 bases, J shed 2 bases, and the junction held 4 bases outside the gene matches. This CDR3 region has 15 residues. Germline values: CDR1 MNHNY, CDR2 SVGAGI (reference sequence). CDR3 amino acids: CASSYGGGITDTQYF. In DNA form, the CDR3 reads TGTGCCAGCAGTTATGGCGGGGGGATCACAGATACGCAGTATTTT.

This chain joins TRBV5-4 and TRBJ1-1; D is perhaps TRBD1 (6 bases). Trimming left V 4 bases short and J 4 bases short, with 20 bases between. Germline V lookup: CDR1 SGHNT, CDR2 YYREEE (reference sequence). There are 16 residues in the CDR3. CDR3 loop: CASSRAGQGRSTEAFF. The CDR3 DNA follows: TGTGCCAGCAGCCGGGCTGGGCAGGGGAGAAGCACTGAAGCTTTCTTT.

The chain is built from TRBV6-6 and TRBJ2-7, with 7 bases fitting TRBD1. The trim removed 6 bases at V and 5 bases at J, leaving 13 bases unmatched. The CDR3 extends over 15 amino acids. CDR1 and CDR2 (germline): MNHNY, SVGAGI (reference sequence). The CDR3 sequence: CASRTRDRYAHEQYF. The CDR3 bases are TGTGCCAGCAGAACCCGGGACAGATACGCCCACGAGCAGTACTTC.

This clone was found once. The chain couples TRBV5-6 to TRBJ2-1; 11 nucleotides agree with TRBD2. Germline loops: CDR1 SGHDT, CDR2 YYEEEE. J gave up 9 bases and V 0 bases, and 17 bases lay outside the gene matches. The CDR3 spans 19 residues. The CDR3 sequence is CASSLASHLIAGGPGEQFF. The CDR3 DNA reads TGTGCCAGCAGCTTGGCTTCCCACCTAATAGCGGGGGGGCCGGGTGAGCAGTTCTTC.

This clone has just one count. A read error may account for a junction end that differs from germline. The chain joins TRBV3-1 (or the pseudogene TRBV3-2) to TRBJ2-3, with TRBD1 matching 9 bases. The CDR3 runs to 13 residues. Per germline, CDR1 LGHDT and CDR2 YNNKEL (reference sequence). The chain's CDR3 is CASSQGARQGESF. The CDR3 region has the DNA TGTGCCAGCAGCCAAGGGGCCCGACAGGGGGAGAGTTTT.

The table lists this clone with a count of one. This CDR3 reads CASSLVGGRLGNTIYF. For the CDR3, the DNA is TGCGCCAGCAGCTTGGTCGGGGGGCGCCTAGGAAACACCATATATTTT. The chain has TRBV5-1 and TRBJ1-3; possible D gene TRBD1, 6 bases. Germline V gives CDR1 SGHRS, CDR2 YFSETQ. V was trimmed by 0 bases and J by 4 bases, leaving 14 bases between them. The CDR3 is 16 amino acids.